The sequence of this T cell receptor beta chain was determined in a study of shared clonotypes between healthy human individuals. Only in-frame clones appear in the TCRdb table, and some are missing; sequencing was by immunoSEQ multiplex PCR. The sample has 500,000 or so clones, about 96% seen once. Investigators divided CD4+ cells into CD45RA+ naive and CD45RA-negative memory subsets. The sample was naive CD4+ T cells sorted from blood. Stated subset: CD45RA+ positively selected. The TCR originated in a woman in her 30s in good health.

The CDR3 loop is CASSLRFLGGGYLDTQYF. The CDR3 region has the DNA TGTGCCAGCAGTTTACGGTTCCTGGGGGGAGGGTATTTGGATACGCAGTATTTT. The chain couples TRBV27 to TRBJ2-3; TRBD2 agrees at 7 bases. The CDR3 consists of 18 residues. Germline CDR1 reads MNHEY; CDR2 reads SMNVEV (reference sequence). V shed 2 bases and J 6 bases; nucleotides not matched to a gene: 17.